The next 24 T cell receptor beta chains were all read from a single sample in a study of low-dose radiotherapy and immunotherapy resistance in tumors. This sample's time point: before trial treatment. First-strand cDNA used TRAV- and TRBV-specific primers, covering alpha and beta chains. The PCR that amplified TCRs ran for approximately 20 cycles, relying on a constant-region primer and a V-primer adapter. Each CDR3 protein is one row after TCRdb ran MiXCR on the reads. The table includes more than 50,000 distinct CDR3 sequences, roughly a quarter detected once. The source was PBMCs, collected before treatment. The source is a male donor with prostate cancer.

At least ten counts were recorded for this clonotype. The chain links TRBV5-4 to TRBJ2-7; 9 positions agree with TRBD1. Germline V CDR1 and CDR2: SGHNT, YYREEE (reference sequence). This CDR3 comprises 16 residues. V shed 0 bases, J shed 4 bases, and the junction held 8 bases outside the gene matches. The CDR3: CASSLAGGQGRYEQYF. The CDR3 DNA reads TGTGCCAGCAGCTTGGCAGGGGGACAGGGAAGATACGAGCAGTACTTC.

This clonotype has ten or more counts. V usage is TRBV24-1 and J usage is TRBJ2-5; no reliable D call. The CDR3 is 13 residues long. CDR1 and CDR2 from the germline V gene are KGHDR and SFDVKD. V lost 3 bases to trimming and J lost 2 bases, with 6 bases between them. The DNA for the CDR3 is TGTGCCACCAGTGATGGCGGTCAAGAGACCCAGTACTTC. Protein sequence: CATSDGGQETQYF.

The table lists this clonotype with many counts. The chain is built from TRBV5-6 and TRBJ2-7; tentative D call: TRBD1 (6 bases). Germline CDR1 SGHDT, CDR2 YYEEEE. V gave up 2 bases and J gave up 8 bases, with 14 bases separating them. This CDR3 has 13 residues. The CDR3 region has the DNA TGTGCCAGCAGCTTATTCACAGGGCTCCAGCAGTACTTC. It is translated as CASSLFTGLQQYF.

Many counts were recorded for this clonotype. The chain links TRBV3-1 to TRBJ1-2, with D hard to call. Germline V gene data show CDR1 as LGHDT and CDR2 as YNNKEL (reference sequence). V was trimmed by 2 bases and J by 8 bases, leaving 9 bases between them. The CDR3 sequence is 12 residues long. The chain's CDR3 is CASSQSRFGYTF. For the CDR3, the DNA is TGTGCCAGCAGCCAATCCAGATTCGGCTACACCTTC.

In its sample, this clonotype was seen many times. This chain links TRBV20-1 with TRBJ1-5; D is possibly TRBD1 (5 bases). Trimming took 5 bases from V and 4 from J, leaving 9 bases between them. The CDR3 runs to 12 residues. CDR1 is DFQATT and CDR2 is SNEGSKA in the germline V gene (reference sequence). CDR3 sequence reads: CSAGATNQPQHF. The DNA for the CDR3 is TGCAGTGCTGGGGCGACAAATCAGCCCCAGCATTTT.

This clonotype was picked up a small number of times. The rearrangement joins TRBV3-1 to TRBJ2-7; D is perhaps TRBD1 (6 bases). CDR3 length: 15 amino acids. CDR1 and CDR2 from the germline V gene are LGHDT and YNNKEL (reference sequence). Trimming took 4 bases from V and 3 from J, leaving 16 bases between them. The CDR3 nucleotides read TGTGCCAGCAGCCCTGCTCTACAGGGCGGCTACGAGCAGTACTTC. This encodes CASSPALQGGYEQYF.

This clonotype appeared many times. The chain recombines TRBV5-1 with TRBJ2-5, with a possible D match to TRBD2 (5 bases). Germline assignment: CDR1 SGHRS and CDR2 YFSETQ. Trimming left V 3 bases short and J 3 bases short, with 18 bases between. The CDR3 is 16 residues long. In DNA, the CDR3 is TGCGCCAGCAGCTCCAGTGGCGGGTCAGTCAAAGAGACCCAGTACTTC. Its translation is CASSSSGGSVKETQYF.

This clonotype was seen repeatedly, ten times or more. This rearrangement joins TRBV5-1 to TRBJ1-5; D not certain. This CDR3 has 14 residues. Trimming removed 0 bases from V and 1 base from J, with 5 bases in between. Germline values: CDR1 SGHRS, CDR2 YFSETQ. The CDR3 nucleotides read TGCGCCAGCAGCTTGGAAGGGAGCAATCAGCCCCAGCATTTT. Protein product: CASSLEGSNQPQHF.

This clonotype was seen at least ten times. The chain has TRBV30 and TRBJ2-1, with D possibly called TRBD1 or TRBD2 (5 bases each). Germline lookup yields CDR1 GTSNPN and CDR2 SVGIG (reference sequence). Trimming pared 3 bases from V and 5 bases from J, leaving 17 bases between. This CDR3 has 15 amino acids. Here the CDR3 reads CAWRDTPGPNNEQFF. The CDR3 DNA reads as TGTGCCTGGAGAGACACCCCGGGACCCAACAATGAGCAGTTCTTC.

This rearrangement joins TRBV30 to TRBJ1-2; D not resolved. This CDR3 contains 14 residues. Per the germline V gene, CDR1 is GTSNPN and CDR2 is SVGIG (reference sequence). The germline V and J ends were trimmed by 0 bases and 3 bases, with 11 bases remaining between them. This CDR3 is CAWSVQLADYGYTF. The CDR3 bases are TGTGCCTGGAGTGTACAGTTGGCCGACTATGGCTACACCTTC.

V gene TRBV4-2 combines with J gene TRBJ2-5; TRBD2 matches at 9 bases. V gave up 2 bases and J gave up 0 bases; unmatched junction bases: 1. The CDR3 totals 15 residues. Germline CDR1 LGHNA, CDR2 YNFKEQ. The DNA for the CDR3 is TGTGCCAGCAGCCAAAGCGGGGGGCACCAAGAGACCCAGTACTTC. Amino acids: CASSQSGGHQETQYF.

In its sample, this clonotype was seen many times. The chain joins TRBV5-4 to TRBJ2-7; a weak D match, TRBD2 (5 bases). V was pared by 3 bases and J by 0 bases, with 7 bases between. The CDR3 has 13 residues. The germline V gene encodes CDR1 SGHNT and CDR2 YYREEE (reference sequence). Here the CDR3 reads CASSYRDSYEQYF. The CDR3 nucleotides read TGTGCCAGCAGCTACCGGGACTCCTACGAGCAGTACTTC.

This clonotype was observed at least ten times. The chain couples TRBV29-1 to TRBJ1-5; perhaps TRBD1 as D (5 bases). CDR1 and CDR2 (germline): SQVTM, ANQGSEA. The CDR3 runs to 12 residues. Trimming pared 6 bases from V and 5 bases from J, leaving 11 bases between. The CDR3 loop is CSVREGDQPQHF. The CDR3 DNA sequence: TGCAGCGTCCGGGAAGGGGATCAGCCCCAGCATTTT.

The chain combines TRBV5-1 with TRBJ2-5; 9 bases agree with TRBD1. The CDR3 is made up of 15 amino acids. V lost 2 bases, J lost 4 bases, and 6 bases stayed unmatched. Germline V gene data show CDR1 as SGHRS and CDR2 as YFSETQ. The chain's CDR3 is CASSFGTGRGETQYF. CDR3 coding DNA: TGCGCCAGCAGCTTTGGGACAGGGAGGGGAGAGACCCAGTACTTC. Complete variable domain (other parts from reference TRBV5-1 and TRBJ2-5): KAGVTQTPRYLIKTRGQQVTLSCSPISGHRSVSWYQQTPGQGLQFLFEYFSETQRNKGNFPGRFSGRQFSNSRSEMNVSTLELGDSALYLCASSFGTGRGETQYFGPGTRLLVL.

This clonotype has a count of ten or more. The gene calls are TRBV27 and TRBJ1-4, with D possibly TRBD1 on 6 matching bases. From germline, CDR1 is MNHEY and CDR2 SMNVEV (reference sequence). The CDR3 has 14 amino acids. V lost 6 bases and J lost 4, with 12 bases in between. The CDR3 loop reads CASRPGQVNEKLFF. DNA of the CDR3: TGTGCCAGCAGACCGGGACAAGTTAATGAAAAACTGTTTTTT.

This clonotype was observed at least ten times. The V gene is TRBV28, the J gene TRBJ2-5, with TRBD2 matching 15 bases. Trimming removed 2 bases from V and 0 bases from J; junction bases left unmatched: 7. Germline V gene data show CDR1 as MDHEN and CDR2 as SYDVKM. The CDR3 covers 19 residues. The CDR3 coding sequence is TGTGCCAGCAGTTTAACCGGACTAGCGGGAGGGCCCCACCAAGAGACCCAGTACTTC. It codes for CASSLTGLAGGPHQETQYF.

Within the sample, this clonotype is medium-sized (0.01 to 0.1%). This chain connects TRBV28 to TRBJ1-1; D gene ambiguous. V was pared by 3 bases and J by 4 bases, with 6 bases between. The V gene's germline CDR1 is MDHEN and CDR2 SYDVKM. CDR3 length: 12 residues. As DNA, the CDR3 is TGTGCCAGCAGTTTCGGTGGCACTGAAGCTTTCTTT. Translation gives CASSFGGTEAFF. Looking up the rest from reference TRBV28 and TRBJ1-1 gives the full variable domain: DVKVTQSSRYLVKRTGEKVFLECVQDMDHENMFWYRQDPGLGLRLIYFSYDVKMKEKGDIPEGYSVSREKKERFSLILESASTNQTSMYLCASSFGGTEAFFGQGTRLTVV.

The chain combines TRBV5-4 with TRBJ2-1; TRBD2 matches at 10 bases. From germline, CDR1 is SGHNT and CDR2 YYREEE (reference sequence). The CDR3 is 16 amino acids. V lost 4 bases, J lost 8 bases, and 12 bases stayed unmatched. This CDR3 reads CASSQKASGRGDEQFF. In DNA form, the CDR3 reads TGTGCCAGCAGCCAAAAGGCGAGCGGGAGGGGCGATGAGCAGTTCTTC.

This clonotype was found many times. The chain recombines TRBV30 with TRBJ1-6; D uncertain. The CDR3 is 13 residues long. V lost 3 bases and J lost 10, with 13 bases in between. The germline V gene encodes CDR1 GTSNPN and CDR2 SVGIG (reference sequence). The CDR3 protein is CAWRADRWSPLHF. As DNA, the CDR3 is TGTGCCTGGAGGGCGGATAGATGGTCACCCCTCCACTTT. The full variable domain, with the rest looked up from reference TRBV30 and TRBJ1-6, is SQTIHQWPATLVQPVGSPLSLECTVEGTSNPNLYWYRQAAGRGLQLLFYSVGIGQISSEVPQNLSASRPQDRQFILSSKKLLLSDSGFYLCAWRADRWSPLHFGNGTRLTVT.

This clonotype showed up many times. The rearrangement uses TRBV2 and TRBJ2-1; 11 positions match TRBD2. The ends lost 8 bases at V and 6 bases at J; junction bases unmatched: 3. The CDR3 runs to 13 residues. Per germline, CDR1 SNHLY and CDR2 FYNNEI. The CDR3 loop reads CASFSGGGNEQFF. Here the CDR3 DNA reads TGTGCCAGCTTTAGCGGGGGGGGCAATGAGCAGTTCTTC. Drawing the rest from reference TRBV2 and TRBJ2-1, the complete variable domain is EPEVTQTPSHQVTQMGQEVILRCVPISNHLYFYWYRQILGQKVEFLVSFYNNEISEKSEIFDDQFSVERPDGSNFTLKIRSTKLEDSAMYFCASFSGGGNEQFFGPGTRLTVL.

The V gene is TRBV11-1, the J gene TRBJ1-2, with 8 bases identical to TRBD1. The CDR3 length is 12 residues. J lost 7 bases, V lost 5 bases, and 3 bases had no gene match. CDR1 is SGHAT and CDR2 is FQDESV in the germline V gene (reference sequence). The CDR3 DNA sequence: TGTGCCAGCAGCCCGGACAGGGCTGGCTACACCTTC. Translating it yields CASSPDRAGYTF.

This clonotype was counted at least ten times. The chain is built from TRBV6-2 or TRBV6-3 and TRBJ2-3; maybe TRBD1 (6 bases). Germline values: CDR1 MNHEY, CDR2 SVGEGT. V was cut by 5 bases and J by 2 bases, with 11 bases left in between. CDR3 size: 14 residues. In DNA form, the CDR3 reads TGTGCCAGCAGTGAACAGGGTGACACAGATACGCAGTATTTT. This translates into CASSEQGDTDTQYF.

The table lists this clonotype with many counts. This chain connects TRBV28 to TRBJ2-7; perhaps TRBD1 as D (6 bases). Germline V gene lookup returns CDR1 MDHEN and CDR2 SYDVKM. This CDR3 spans 14 amino acids. V gave up 4 bases and J gave up 7 bases, with 17 bases separating them. CDR3 loop: CASSSTGTSLEQYF. As DNA, the CDR3 is TGTGCCAGCAGTTCAACAGGGACGTCTTTAGAGCAGTACTTC.

This clonotype showed up many times. This chain links TRBV28 with TRBJ2-2, with D unclear. CDR1 and CDR2 (germline): MDHEN, SYDVKM. This CDR3 contains 13 residues. Trimming left V 6 bases short and J 9 bases short, with 14 bases between. CDR3: CASRHTGGRELFF. CDR3 sequence (DNA): TGTGCCAGCAGACACACTGGCGGTAGGGAGCTGTTTTTT.